Included here is one T cell receptor beta chain sequence, with context. What antigen it recognizes has not been identified. Base qualities are missing; no much larger clone stands one base away. This entry comes from a study of cytotoxic CD8 clonotypes in ibrutinib-treated CLL listed by TCRdb under 2021. Some background on the complete study: The cohort included roughly 15 treatment-naive and approximately twelve relapsed/refractory patients; roughly 17 were IGHV unmutated. Responses were partial in 25 or so patients and complete in 2; after median around 65 months follow-up, about 15 stayed in remission and 12 progressed. Response samples were obtained after a median of 12 months of treatment, with a range of roughly 6 to 40 months. On average, each sample yielded around 230,000 productive templates and tens of thousands of productive rearrangements. Longitudinal samples were obtainable from about 30% of the 86 participants in the trial. Cryopreserved peripheral blood mononuclear cells were obtained prior to treatment, at the time of response, and at either disease progression or sustained remission. Every sample from remission and from progressive disease was obtained while the patients were still on ibrutinib.

Its CDR3 holds 11 amino acids, cysteine through valine. The DNA shown is the 33-base CDR3, in frame from base 1. V is reduced by 0 bases and J by 3 bases, leaving a spacing of 0 bases between them. The germline V gene gives CDR1 as SGHAT and CDR2 as FQNNGV. A MiSeq instrument was used for deep resolution sequencing, which targeted depths ranging from 1 in 1 million up to 1 in 200,000 T cells, with coverage averaging 10x for each clonotype. The immunoSEQ hsTCRB Kit was used to generate TCR beta libraries. In the paper's pipeline: The data were analyzed with ImmunoSEQ Analyzer and ImmunoSEQ Data Assistant, and V, D and J gene assignments followed IMGT definitions. Clonality, which ranges from 0 to 1, was calculated by subtracting the normalized Shannon entropy of productive rearrangement frequencies from one. Only overrepresented clonotypes making up at least 0.05% of each patient's repertoire were included in the public clonotype analysis. Approximately 14 age-matched healthy donor repertoires from immuneACCESS were used as controls for clonality. What TCRdb holds here is the immuneACCESS table cut down to in-frame rearrangements. Part of the clones is not present; checked against another copy, under half of the missing clones reflect an unresolved V gene, and the others are unexplained. The V and J calls and clone size were taken over from that table, and D and trimming were inferred from the DNA. The sample contains tens of thousands of clones, roughly 59% of them found a single time. The ten largest make up roughly 14% of the sample.

Points the paper makes about the study in general: An increase in clonality was observed at ibrutinib response, with clonality remaining stable during sustained remission and falling back toward baseline at progression. Lymph node repertoires were not examined, and the timing of sampling was not matched between patients in sustained remission and those whose disease progressed. Public clonotypes were found to be uncommon and were observed to contract or remain stable during treatment; the increase in clonality was shown to reflect expansion of private clonotypes at ibrutinib response. At baseline, clonality was higher than in age-matched healthy donors and showed a strong correlation with circulating CD8+ T-cell counts.

In the paper's terms, the time point label means: about eleven months on ibrutinib. For TCR beta library preparation, approximately 2 micrograms of genomic DNA was extracted from cryopreserved PBMCs. High-throughput TCR beta sequencing was performed on longitudinal blood samples from CLL patients receiving ibrutinib monotherapy. Patients were enrolled in a phase 2 open-label single-center ibrutinib monotherapy trial. The sequence is built from TRBV11-2 and TRBJ2-7; the D gene is unclear. Sample: PBMCs, taken after 12 months of ibrutinib treatment. This TCR was recovered from a human donor with chronic lymphocytic leukemia. The CDR3 region reads CASSLDYEQYV. In nucleotide form, the sequence is TGTGCCAGCAGCTTAGACTACGAGCAGTACGTC.